Each of the 7 T cell receptor beta chains below was sequenced from the same sample in a study of identical twins. TCRdb recomputed calls from the 5' RACE reads with MiXCR, one row per CDR3 protein. The sample shows some 1,700,000 distinct CDR3 sequences, about 32% of them seen only once. The sample taken for sequencing was cord blood. The receptors originated from a newborn girl in good health.

The sample holds a few counts of this clonotype. The rearrangement uses TRBV19 and TRBJ2-7; 13 bases map to TRBD2. This CDR3 is built from 15 residues. Germline-derived CDR1 and CDR2 are LNHDA and SQIVND (reference sequence). J lost 4 bases, V lost 6 bases, and 6 bases had no gene match. DNA for the CDR3: TGTGCCAGTAGCATACTAGCGGGAGGGAAGTACGAGCAGTACTTC. Protein sequence: CASSILAGGKYEQYF.

This clonotype was seen a handful of times. The V gene is TRBV10-3, the J gene TRBJ1-2; weak D call: TRBD1 (6 bases). This CDR3 is built from 13 residues. Germline V gene lookup returns CDR1 ENHRY and CDR2 SYGVKD. The V and J ends lost 6 bases and 6 bases respectively, with 14 bases between them. This chain's CDR3 is CAIRGGTRHGYTF. The DNA of the CDR3 is TGTGCCATCAGAGGCGGGACACGGCATGGCTACACCTTC.

This clonotype was recorded many times. The chain uses TRBV4-2 and TRBJ2-1; D not certain. From germline, CDR1 is LGHNA and CDR2 YNFKEQ. This CDR3 region has 14 residues. V was clipped by 1 base and J by 5 bases, with 9 bases between them. The CDR3 nucleotides read TGTGCCAGCAGCCAAGCCTTTCAAGACAATGAGCAGTTCTTC. It codes for CASSQAFQDNEQFF.

This sequence joins TRBV10-3 and TRBJ2-1; the D is unclear. V lost 0 bases, J lost 5 bases, and 11 bases lay in between. This CDR3 is built from 15 residues. CDR1 is ENHRY, CDR2 SYGVKD, per germline. The CDR3 here is CAISESGSLNNEQFF. DNA of the CDR3: TGTGCCATCAGTGAGTCGGGGTCTTTGAACAATGAGCAGTTCTTC.

This clonotype occurred a few times. This chain links TRBV9 with TRBJ2-1, with D possibly being TRBD2 (5 bases). CDR3 length equals 12 residues. Trimming took 8 bases from V and 3 from J, leaving 9 bases between them. Germline V lookup: CDR1 SGDLS, CDR2 YYNGEE. CDR3 residues: CASQRDYNEQFF. CDR3 bases: TGTGCCAGTCAGAGGGACTACAATGAGCAGTTCTTC.

This clonotype has just a few counts. The chain joins TRBV7-2 to TRBJ1-1; no definite D call. V lost 3 bases and J lost 1, with 21 bases in between. This CDR3 comprises 18 residues. Germline CDR1 and CDR2: SGHTA and FQGNSA. CDR3 amino acids: CASSLVLVTGSRNTEAFF. For the CDR3, the DNA is TGTGCCAGCAGCTTGGTTTTGGTCACGGGGTCCAGGAACACTGAAGCTTTCTTT.

A few counts support this clonotype. The chain joins TRBV20-1 to TRBJ2-2; D remains unclear. V gave up 6 bases and J gave up 2 bases, with 10 bases separating them. CDR1 DFQATT and CDR2 SNEGSKA come from the germline V gene (reference sequence). The CDR3 extends over 13 amino acids. The CDR3 nucleotides read TGCAGTGCCACAGATACAAACACCGGGGAGCTGTTTTTT. It is translated as CSATDTNTGELFF.